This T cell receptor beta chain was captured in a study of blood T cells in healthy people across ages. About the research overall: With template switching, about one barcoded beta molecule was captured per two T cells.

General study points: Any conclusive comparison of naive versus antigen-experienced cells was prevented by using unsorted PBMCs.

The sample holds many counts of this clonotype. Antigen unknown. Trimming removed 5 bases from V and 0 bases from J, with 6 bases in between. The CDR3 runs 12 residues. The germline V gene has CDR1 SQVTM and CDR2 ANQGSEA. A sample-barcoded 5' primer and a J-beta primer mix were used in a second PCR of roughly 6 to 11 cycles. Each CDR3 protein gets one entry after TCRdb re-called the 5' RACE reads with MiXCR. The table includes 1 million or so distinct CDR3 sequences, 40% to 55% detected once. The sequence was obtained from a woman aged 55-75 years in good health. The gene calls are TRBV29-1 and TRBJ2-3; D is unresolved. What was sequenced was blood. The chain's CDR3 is CSVTRSTDTQYF. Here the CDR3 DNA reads TGCAGCGTTACACGGAGCACAGATACGCAGTATTTT.